This T cell receptor (beta chain) was recovered during a study of human T cells and chemical hapten exposure. Looking at the study overall: Patients having alopecia areata, totalis or universalis were mostly female.

The V end lost 5 bases, the J end lost 3 bases, and 13 bases lay between the germline ends. This CDR3 region has 14 residues. Findings and limits, study-wide: Each of the donors had alopecia, so their immune responses may not resemble those of healthy people. Against controls, expanded TCRs gave rise to significantly more large CDR3 similarity clusters. DPC sensitization left the count of TCRs above 1 in 1000 unchanged.

Many counts were recorded for this clonotype. Its target is not known. Each CDR3 protein is one row after TCRdb ran MiXCR on the RACE reads. The table has some 79,000 distinct CDR3 sequences, more than 9% seen once. The time point: patch test 2, 6 weeks after DPC sensitization. Treatment indicated: therapeutic diphenylcyclopropenone sensitization with weekly scalp DPC. The receptor was isolated from a woman aged 45 to 65 with alopecia areata. Some clones in this sample may be carry-over from other donors' samples. The rearrangement links TRBV12-3 or TRBV12-4 to TRBJ2-5; D might be TRBD2 (6 bases). Sequenced here: whole blood, sampled in connection with sensitization to the hapten diphenylcyclopropenone (DPC). The CDR3 bases are TGTGCCAGCAGTCCACCGGGACTGAAAGAGACCCAGTACTTC. Translation: CASSPPGLKETQYF.